This T cell receptor (beta chain) stems from a study of breast tumors, draining lymph nodes, adjacent tissues. Study findings and constraints: Data only fit, rather than demonstrated, lymph node origin of most tumor T cells.

On this clonotype itself: Its antigen is not identified.

TCRdb reprocessed the multiplex PCR reads with MiXCR, giving one entry per CDR3 protein. The sample gives about 12,000 distinct CDR3 sequences, 55% to 75% of which show up once; about 45% is in the top ten. The CDR3 consists of 18 residues. The V gene end was trimmed by 5 bases and the J gene end by 1 base; junction bases not matched to a gene: 10. Germline assignment: CDR1 SEHNR and CDR2 FQNEAQ (reference sequence). Material: tumor-adjacent breast tissue. The chain joins TRBV7-9 to TRBJ2-2; 10 bases agree with TRBD1. The origin of this receptor is a female donor with breast cancer. Some clones in this sample may be carry-over from other donors' samples. The CDR3 spells CASSTHLTGGGNTGELFF. The CDR3 region has the DNA TGTGCCAGCAGCACTCATCTGACAGGGGGCGGGAACACCGGGGAGCTGTTTTTT.